The 3 T cell receptor beta chains presented below share a single source sample, sequenced in a study of T cell clonality in common variable immunodeficiency. TCRdb's copy holds only in-frame clones and misses some; the assay was immunoSEQ multiplex PCR. This sample comprises 40,000 to 65,000 clones, none seen once only. The sequenced material came from peripheral blood mononuclear cells. All receptors derive from a person between 18 and 69 years old in good health.

For this clone: The CDR3 end lies 3 residues beyond the end of the read and is filled in from the germline J gene. The chain recombines TRBV20-1 with TRBJ2-5; 11 bases match TRBD2. The CDR3 sequence is 18 residues long. J was trimmed by 4 bases and V by 3 bases; bases with no gene match: 16. Germline V gene data show CDR1 as DFQATT and CDR2 as SNEGSKA (reference sequence). CDR3 DNA (partial): TGCAGTGCTAGCACCCACCGGTTAGCGGGAGGGTTGGGAGAGACC. It yields the protein CSASTHRLAGGLGET. The whole CDR3 region reads CSASTHRLAGGLGETQYF.

This clone has ten or more counts. The CDR3 goes on 3 residues after the read ends, and that part is filled in from the germline J gene. The rearrangement joins TRBV19 to TRBJ2-3, with D perhaps matching TRBD1 (5 bases). This CDR3 spans 15 amino acids. In germline, CDR1 is LNHDA, CDR2 SQIVND (reference sequence). Trimming pared 5 bases from V and 0 bases from J, leaving 12 bases between. The CDR3 DNA, read in part, is TGTGCCAGTAGTGCCCAGGGTACTAGCACAGATACG. Translating it yields CASSAQGTSTDT. The whole CDR3 region reads CASSAQGTSTDTQYF.

The table lists this clone with a few counts. The read gets to within 3 residues of the CDR3 end, and the germline J gene fills in the rest. Other DNA sequences of this sample code for an identical CDR3. This sequence joins TRBV6-1 and TRBJ2-2; tentatively, D is TRBD1 or TRBD2 (5 bases each). CDR3 size: 15 residues. Germline V gives CDR1 MNHNS, CDR2 SASEGT. The DNA read from the CDR3 is TGTGCCAGCAGTGATCCAGGGTTAGAGGGGAAGAAG. Amino acid sequence: CASSDPGLEGKK. Given in full, the CDR3 is CASSDPGLEGKKLFF.